These T cell receptor beta chains were read from a single sample in a study of T cell changes during pregnancy in multiple sclerosis. TCRdb's copy holds only in-frame clones and misses some; the assay was immunoSEQ multiplex PCR. The data show some 120,000 clones, with 92% seen just once and 1.5% held by the top ten. The starting material was peripheral blood, obtained in the third trimester of pregnancy. The receptors stem from a female donor with multiple sclerosis, enrolled in a pregnancy study. CDR3s include the opening cysteine and the closing phenylalanine or tryptophan. A D gene is named only where the DNA matches it firmly. Some rows have no size entry. The others give once, few or many, or a class for an expanded clone.

TRBV6-5	.	TRBJ2-7	.	TGTGCCAGCAGACTAGCCCCTTCTACGTCCTCCGAGCAGTACTTC	CASRLAPSTSSEQYF
TRBV28	.	TRBJ2-7	.	TGTGCCAGCAGTTTCCCTTTCTACGAGCAGTACTTC	CASSFPFYEQYF
TRBV9	.	TRBJ2-3	TRBD2	TGTGCCAGCAGCTCAAGCGGGATCACAGATACGCAGTATTTT	CASSSSGITDTQYF
TRBV7-2	.	TRBJ2-3	TRBD1	TGTGCCAGCAGCTTAGGGACAGGGGACAGCACAGATACGCAGTATTTT	CASSLGTGDSTDTQYF
TRBV5-6	once	TRBJ1-2	TRBD1	TGTGCCAGCAGCCTCCTCGAGACAGGGTCTATTGGGGGCGGCTACACCTTC	CASSLLETGSIGGGYTF
TRBV7-8	.	TRBJ1-3	.	TGTGCCAGCAGCTTAGAAACGGGAATCGGAAACACCATATATTTT	CASSLETGIGNTIYF
TRBV7-3	.	TRBJ2-2	TRBD1	TGTGCCAGCAGCACTCGGGACAGGAACACCGGGGAGCTGTTTTTT	CASSTRDRNTGELFF
TRBV28	.	TRBJ2-6	.	TGTGCCAGCAGGTCCTCAGGGGCCGGGGCCAACGTCCTGACTTTC	CASRSSGAGANVLTF
TRBV6-1	.	TRBJ2-3	.	TGTGCCAGCAGTGAAAGCTTCCCGGGAAATACGCAGTATTTT	CASSESFPGNTQYF
TRBV18	.	TRBJ1-4	.	TGTGCCAGCTCACCTACGAACTTGGACAGCCCTAAGTTTTTT	CASSPTNLDSPKFF
TRBV9	.	TRBJ1-3	TRBD1	TGTGCCAGCAGCGTAGAAGGGGACAGCCACTCTGGAAACACCATATATTTT	CASSVEGDSHSGNTIYF
TRBV2	.	TRBJ1-1	.	TGTGCCAGCAGCCCTCTCCCGGTAACCGAAGCTTTCTTT	CASSPLPVTEAFF
TRBV7-2	once	TRBJ2-1	TRBD1	TGTGCCAGCAGCCGGGGACAGATTAATGAGCAGTTCTTC	CASSRGQINEQFF
TRBV2	once	TRBJ2-1	TRBD2	TGTGCCAGCAAGAACGGGACTAGCGCCAATGAGCAGTTCTTC	CASKNGTSANEQFF
TRBV30	.	TRBJ1-4	.	TGTGCCTGGAGTGCTAGGACACTTGAAAAACTGTTTTTT	CAWSARTLEKLFF
TRBV6-5	.	TRBJ2-3	.	TGTGCCAGCAGTTACCTCGGGACTAGCACAGATACGCAGTATTTT	CASSYLGTSTDTQYF
TRBV7-2	.	TRBJ1-5	.	TGTGCCAGCAGCCCCGACGGACAGTCTTTTCAGCCCCAGCATTTT	CASSPDGQSFQPQHF
TRBV6-5	once	TRBJ1-3	.	TGTGCCAGCAGACCACAGGGATCCGGAAACACCATATATTTT	CASRPQGSGNTIYF
TRBV10-3	.	TRBJ1-5	TRBD1	TGTGCCATCAGTCCCAGGGGGCCGGATCAGCCCCAGCATTTT	CAISPRGPDQPQHF
TRBV13	.	TRBJ1-1	.	TGTGCCAGCAGCCTGGAGACAGGGAACACTGAAGCTTTCTTT	CASSLETGNTEAFF
TRBV5-8	.	TRBJ1-2	.	TGTGCCAGCAGCTTGGAAGGGGCAGGGAATCCCAACTTTAACTATGGCTACACCTTC	CASSLEGAGNPNFNYGYTF
TRBV5-6	.	TRBJ1-1	TRBD1	TGTGCCAGCAGCTTAGTAAGACAGGGTTACACTGAAGCTTTCTTT	CASSLVRQGYTEAFF
TRBV6-1	.	TRBJ1-1	.	TGTGCCAGCAGTCCAGGGGTCCCGGGGAACACTGAAGCTTTCTTT	CASSPGVPGNTEAFF
TRBV19	.	TRBJ2-2	.	TGTGCCAGTAGAAGTTGGGGGCCGGGAACCGGGGAGCTGTTTTTT	CASRSWGPGTGELFF
TRBV14	.	TRBJ2-7	TRBD1	TGTGCCAGCAGCCACCGTGGACAGGGAATTGACGAGCAGTACTTC	CASSHRGQGIDEQYF
TRBV2	.	TRBJ2-2	TRBD2	TGTGCCAGCCGGCCTCTAGCGGGAGGGCCCGGGGAGCTGTTTTTT	CASRPLAGGPGELFF
TRBV11-2	.	TRBJ2-5	TRBD2	TGTGCCAGCAGCTTAGGCGCTAGCGGGATGGGTACCCAGTACTTC	CASSLGASGMGTQYF
TRBV5-6	.	TRBJ1-2	TRBD1	TGTGCCAGCAGCTCAAACCGACAGGGATTGCCTTTCTATGGCTACACCTTC	CASSSNRQGLPFYGYTF
TRBV2	.	TRBJ1-4	.	TGTGCCAGCAGTGAAAGAGTCTCGACTAATGAAAAACTGTTTTTT	CASSERVSTNEKLFF
TRBV7-9	.	TRBJ1-2	.	TGTGCCAGCAGCTTAGCCATGGGTGACAGCAACTATGGCTACACCTTC	CASSLAMGDSNYGYTF
TRBV5-5	.	TRBJ1-2	.	TGTGCCAGCAGCTTGGGGGGGGGAGGGTCCTATGGCTACACCTTC	CASSLGGGGSYGYTF
TRBV5-6	.	TRBJ1-1	.	TGTGCCAGCAGCCCGGGGGGGAGGAACACTGAAGCTTTCTTT	CASSPGGRNTEAFF
TRBV30	.	TRBJ2-3	.	TGTGCCTCTTGGTTTCGGGGGAGTGGAGATACGCAGTATTTT	CASWFRGSGDTQYF
TRBV6-5	.	TRBJ1-1	.	TGTGCCAGCAGTTTCAGGGTTGGTGGAACTGAAGCTTTCTTT	CASSFRVGGTEAFF
TRBV7-3	.	TRBJ2-1	TRBD2	TGTGCCAGCAGTCCTAGCGGGGGCAACAATGAGCAGTTCTTC	CASSPSGGNNEQFF
TRBV28	.	TRBJ2-3	.	TGTGCCAGCAGCCTGCCGGGGAGGAGCACAGATACGCAGTATTTT	CASSLPGRSTDTQYF
TRBV2	.	TRBJ1-3	TRBD1	TGTGCCAGCAGTGTGACCGGACAGGGGGGAAACACCATATATTTT	CASSVTGQGGNTIYF
TRBV2	.	TRBJ2-3	TRBD1	TGTGCCAGCGAAGGTCGGGACAGGTTCACAGATACGCAGTATTTT	CASEGRDRFTDTQYF
TRBV5-5	.	TRBJ1-1	.	TGTGCCAGCAGCTTGGACAGCGGATGGGGAACTGAAGCTTTCTTT	CASSLDSGWGTEAFF
TRBV11-2	.	TRBJ1-1	.	TGTGCCAGCAGCTTAAATCCGACAGGAGGCACTGAAGCTTTCTTT	CASSLNPTGGTEAFF
TRBV5-5	once	TRBJ1-6	.	TGTGCCAGCAGCATACAGGGTTCCAATAATTCACCCCTCCACTTT	CASSIQGSNNSPLHF
TRBV18	.	TRBJ1-5	.	TGTGCCAGCTCACCACGCCAGGGGCAGGGAGTAAGCAATCAGCCCCAGCATTTT	CASSPRQGQGVSNQPQHF
TRBV13	.	TRBJ2-3	.	TGTGCCAGCAGCCCCGGCAGGTCACAAAATACGCAGTATTTT	CASSPGRSQNTQYF
TRBV7-8	.	TRBJ1-5	.	TGTGCCAGCAGCTTCGCAGGGTCCCACCAGCCCCAGCATTTT	CASSFAGSHQPQHF
TRBV9	.	TRBJ1-6	.	TGTGCCAGCAGCGCCGGGACAACCAATTCACCCCTCCACTTT	CASSAGTTNSPLHF
TRBV7-7	once	TRBJ2-6	TRBD1	TGTGCCAGCAGCTCAGGACAGGGGGCTGGGGCCAACGTCCTGACTTTC	CASSSGQGAGANVLTF
TRBV7-2	.	TRBJ2-6	.	TGTGCCAGCAGCCCTTTCGGGGGAGCCTCTGGGGCCAACGTCCTGACTTTC	CASSPFGGASGANVLTF
TRBV12-1	.	TRBJ2-2	.	TGTGCCAGCAACAATCCCGAGGGCAGCGGGGGGGCCCCCGGGGAGCTGTTTTTT	CASNNPEGSGGAPGELFF
TRBV13	.	TRBJ1-1	TRBD1	TGTGCCAGCAGGAGGGGGCCCACTGAAGCTTTCTTT	CASRRGPTEAFF
TRBV30	.	TRBJ2-1	.	TGTGCCTGGAGTGGAGGTGGGGCCTCCTACAATGAGCAGTTCTTC	CAWSGGGASYNEQFF